The T cell receptor beta chain under discussion was sequenced for a study of T cell responses to AZD1222 COVID-19 vaccine. Broader study findings: Among AZD1222 vaccinees, only five to seven were seropositive at baseline. Recipients of two AZD1222 doses showed rising Spike-specific TCR breadth and depth.

The length of the CDR3 is 16 residues. The V and J ends lost 0 bases and 4 bases, in that order; junction bases with no gene match: 5. Germline lookup yields CDR1 LGHDT and CDR2 YNNKEL (reference sequence). TCRdb's copy holds only in-frame clones and misses some; the assay was immunoSEQ multiplex PCR. The sample shows some 99,000 clones, about 90% of them seen only once. With regard to this clone: The antigen remains unidentified.

This receptor was identified in an adult who received the AZD1222 COVID-19 vaccine. The chain links TRBV3-1 (or the pseudogene TRBV3-2) to TRBJ2-7; 11 positions match TRBD2. Specimen: peripheral blood, collected 28 days after the second AZD1222 dose. CDR3 DNA: TGTGCCAGCAGCCAAGATTATAGCGGGGGGGGATACGAGCAGTACTTC. It encodes CASSQDYSGGGYEQYF.